This T cell receptor (beta chain) is from a study of T-cell memory formation after mild COVID-19. The CDR3 has 11 residues. CDR1 is DFQATT and CDR2 is SNEGSKA in the germline V gene (reference sequence). The junction had 3 bases not matched to a gene; V was cut back by 3 bases and J by 10 bases. TCRdb redid the calling of the 5' RACE reads with MiXCR, one entry per CDR3 protein. The sample records about 110,000 distinct CDR3 sequences, approximately 15% being singletons. The J gene is TRBJ2-3, the V gene TRBV20-1, with 8 bases fitting TRBD2. The sample was PBMCs or a T cell subset sorted from them (not recorded which). This TCR was sampled from a man between 18 and 35 years old who had mild COVID-19 (a few samples of this study predate the infection). Cell type and time point are not known. The CDR3 is CSARDGGAQYF. Written as DNA, the CDR3 is TGCAGTGCTAGGGACGGGGGGGCGCAGTATTTT.